This TCR beta chain appears in the sequencing data of a study of blood T cells in healthy people across ages. Points on this clonotype: What it binds is not known.

A second PCR of about 6 to 12 cycles used a sample-barcoded 5' primer and a J-beta primer mix. MiXCR, run by TCRdb on the 5' RACE reads, gives a single entry per CDR3 protein. The sample comprises about 2 million distinct CDR3 sequences, about 49% of which are singletons, and roughly 2.1% rests with the top ten. Findings and limits, study-wide: Roughly linear declines in TCR beta diversity per million T cells occurred with age. Comparison with aged donors showed that long-lived donors had more naive CD4+ cells and higher diversity.

Donor samples were obtained from healthy Caucasian individuals from Russia, aged about 6 to 100. The germline V gene has CDR1 MNHEY and CDR2 SVGEGT. V dropped 2 bases and J dropped 5 bases, with 6 bases sitting between them. CDR3 length: 12 amino acids. Sequencing was carried out using blood. This clonotype was obtained from a woman aged 40-49 years in good health. The V call is TRBV6-2 or TRBV6-3, the J call TRBJ2-5; D not resolved. Here the CDR3 reads CASSYEMETQYF. CDR3 DNA sequence: TGTGCCAGCAGTTACGAGATGGAGACCCAGTACTTC.